This is a list of T cell receptor beta chains from one sample in a study of cytomegalovirus exposure and HLA in healthy donors. This table comes from immunoSEQ multiplex PCR, and its TCRdb copy is limited to in-frame clones, with some not included. The table lists roughly 150,000 clones, 65% to 85% of them singletons. Sequencing input: PBMCs. The receptors shown here come from a male donor in good health and CMV-seronegative. CDR3s include the opening cysteine and the closing phenylalanine or tryptophan. D genes are given only for firm matches. Size values are once, few and many counts, or a class for expanded clones, and some rows have none.

j_call d_call clone_size v_call cdr3_nt cdr3_aa
TRBJ1-5 TRBD1 - TRBV7-3 TGTGCCAGCAGCTACCGTCCCGGGACAGGGTTTATCAGCAATCAGCCCCAGCATTTT CASSYRPGTGFISNQPQHF
TRBJ2-1 - - TRBV6-5 TGTGCCAGCAGTTACGAGGGGGGGGTAAGTGAGCAGTTCTTC CASSYEGGVSEQFF
TRBJ1-1 - once TRBV6-1 TGTGCCAGCAGTGAGGGAGTGAACACTGAAGCTTTCTTT CASSEGVNTEAFF
TRBJ2-1 - - TRBV15 TGTGCCACCAGTCGCCCGACTAACTCACCCTTATACAATGAGCAGTTCTTC CATSRPTNSPLYNEQFF
TRBJ1-1 TRBD1 - TRBV2 TGTGCCAGCAGAGAAAGGACAGGGGGAAGTACTGAAGCTTTCTTT CASRERTGGSTEAFF
TRBJ2-2 - - TRBV15 TGTGCCACCAGCACTAGTACCGGGGAGCTGTTTTTT CATSTSTGELFF
TRBJ2-1 TRBD2 - TRBV30 TGTGCCTGGTGGACTAGCGGGAGTCCCCTCTACAATGAGCAGTTCTTC CAWWTSGSPLYNEQFF
TRBJ2-4 TRBD2 - TRBV30 TGTGCCTGGAGTGGTCGCTCGCTAGCGGGCGCCAAAAACATTCAGTACTTC CAWSGRSLAGAKNIQYF
TRBJ2-1 TRBD1 once TRBV6-6 TGTGCCAGCATTGACAGGGTCAATGAGCAGTTCTTC CASIDRVNEQFF
TRBJ2-7 TRBD2 - TRBV4-2 TGTGCCAGCAGCCAGGCTAGCGGGAGCTACGAGCAGTACTTC CASSQASGSYEQYF
TRBJ1-5 - - TRBV27 TGTGCCAGCAGTCTGGATAGGACTTATCAGCCCCAGCATTTT CASSLDRTYQPQHF
TRBJ2-5 TRBD2 - TRBV9 TGTGCCAGCAGCGCCTACGGACTAGCGGGGGGGCAGGAGACCCAGTACTTC CASSAYGLAGGQETQYF
TRBJ1-1 - - TRBV29-1 TGCAGCGACGTACAGAGGAACACTGAAGCTTTCTTT CSDVQRNTEAFF
TRBJ1-1 - - TRBV21-1 TGTGCCAGCAGCAATACGGACAGCCAAGTTAACACTGAAGCTTTCTTT CASSNTDSQVNTEAFF
TRBJ2-2 - - TRBV11-3 TGTGCCAGCAGCTTAGGATTCATGGGCAGCCCCGGGGAGCTGTTTTTT CASSLGFMGSPGELFF
TRBJ2-5 TRBD2 - TRBV9 TGTGCCAGCAGCGGGGGACTAGCGGGCCAAGAGACCCAGTACTTC CASSGGLAGQETQYF
TRBJ2-7 - few TRBV7-2 TGTGCCAGCAGCTCGCTAGGCTCATCCTACGAGCAGTACTTC CASSSLGSSYEQYF
TRBJ2-7 - few TRBV5-8 TGTGCCAGCAGCTCTTGGGGGAGGCAGGGTTACGAGCAGTACTTC CASSSWGRQGYEQYF
TRBJ2-7 TRBD1 - TRBV28 TGTGCCAGCAGTTCCGGGACAGGGGGCCACGAGCAGTACTTC CASSSGTGGHEQYF
TRBJ1-1 TRBD1 - TRBV2 TGTGCCAGCAGTGAGATGCAGGGGGTGAACACTGAAGCTTTCTTT CASSEMQGVNTEAFF
TRBJ2-6 - - TRBV5-1 TGCGCCAGCAGCTTGTCTCAGGTTGGGGCCAACGGCCTGACTTTC CASSLSQVGANGLTF
TRBJ1-4 TRBD1 - TRBV5-5 TGTGCCAGCGACCGAGGACAGGGGGCAGCTAATGAAAAACTGTTTTTT CASDRGQGAANEKLFF
TRBJ2-5 - once TRBV7-9 TGTGCCAGCCAGAACGCCCAGGGGTTTATGGAGACCCAGTACTTC CASQNAQGFMETQYF
TRBJ1-1 TRBD1 once TRBV5-1 TGCGCCAGCAGCCCACAAGGACAGGGAGGAACTGAAGCTTTCTTT CASSPQGQGGTEAFF